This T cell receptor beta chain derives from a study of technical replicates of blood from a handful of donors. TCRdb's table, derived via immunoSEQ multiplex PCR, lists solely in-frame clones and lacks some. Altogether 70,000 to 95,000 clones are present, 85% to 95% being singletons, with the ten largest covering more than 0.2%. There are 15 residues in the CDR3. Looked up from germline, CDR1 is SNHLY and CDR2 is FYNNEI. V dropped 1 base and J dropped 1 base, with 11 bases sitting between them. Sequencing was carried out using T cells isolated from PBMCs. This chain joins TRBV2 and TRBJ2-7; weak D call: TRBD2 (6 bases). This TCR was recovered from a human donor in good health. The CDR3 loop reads CASSEVGGKSYEQYF. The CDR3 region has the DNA TGTGCCAGCAGTGAAGTGGGGGGTAAATCCTACGAGCAGTACTTC.